This is a list of T cell receptor beta chains from one sample in a study of T cell responses to AZD1222 COVID-19 vaccine. The protocol was immunoSEQ multiplex PCR, while the TCRdb copy is restricted to in-frame clones and leaves out a portion. The data contain about 78,000 clones, about 82% of them singletons. The source was peripheral blood, collected on day 0 of AZD1222 vaccination. These receptors all come from an adult in good health. Each CDR3 is given with its conserved first and last residue. A D gene is named only where the DNA matches it firmly. Some rows have no size entry. The others give once, few or many, or a class for an expanded clone.

13 TRBJ1-1 . TRBV19 . CASSLTLGTEAFF TGTGCCAGTAGTTTAACCCTAGGCACTGAAGCTTTCTTT
13 TRBJ2-5 . TRBV6-5 . CASSRDFEETQYF TGTGCCAGCAGTCGGGATTTCGAAGAGACCCAGTACTTC
12 TRBJ1-5 . TRBV27 . CASSPRARPQHF TGTGCCAGCAGTCCGAGAGCCAGGCCCCAGCATTTT
13 TRBJ1-4 . TRBV10-3 . CAISETDAEKLFF TGTGCCATCAGTGAGACGGACGCGGAAAAACTGTTTTTT
14 TRBJ1-2 TRBD1 TRBV5-4 . CASTNWRGQGVYTF TGTGCCAGCACCAACTGGAGGGGACAGGGGGTCTACACCTTC
15 TRBJ1-5 . TRBV15 . CATSRGGESNQPQHF TGTGCCACCAGCAGGGGGGGCGAAAGCAATCAGCCCCAGCATTTT
14 TRBJ2-5 . TRBV5-6 . CASSRGAVGETQYF TGTGCCAGCAGCCGGGGTGCGGTAGGAGAGACCCAGTACTTC
11 TRBJ1-1 . TRBV25-1 . CASSVGQGAFF TGTGCCAGCAGTGTTGGCCAGGGGGCTTTCTTT
13 TRBJ2-7 . TRBV27 . CASSFSVNYEQYF TGTGCCAGCAGTTTCTCCGTCAACTACGAGCAGTACTTC
15 TRBJ1-6 . TRBV7-2 few CASSRTTSYNSPLHF TGTGCCAGCAGCAGGACGACCTCCTATAATTCACCCCTCCACTTT
17 TRBJ1-5 . TRBV19 . CASSAPGRDRRNQPQHF TGTGCCAGTAGTGCCCCGGGCCGAGACAGGCGCAATCAGCCCCAGCATTTT
15 TRBJ1-3 . TRBV6-5 . CASSYSGPSGNTIYF TGTGCCAGCAGTTACTCGGGGCCCTCTGGAAACACCATATATTTT
13 TRBJ1-5 . TRBV6-5 once CASTETGTQPQHF TGTGCCAGCACCGAGACAGGAACCCAGCCCCAGCATTTT
12 TRBJ1-3 . TRBV6-5 . CASTPTGNTIYF TGTGCCAGCACGCCGACTGGAAACACCATATATTTT
14 TRBJ2-1 TRBD2 TRBV9 . CASSRAGTNNEQFF TGTGCCAGCAGCAGAGCCGGGACTAACAATGAGCAGTTCTTC
14 TRBJ2-2 . TRBV7-6 . CASSLSPDTGELFF TGTGCCAGCAGCTTATCCCCCGACACCGGGGAGCTGTTTTTT
19 TRBJ2-2 . TRBV11-3 once CASSLNVGFKTSNTGELFF TGTGCCAGCAGCTTAAACGTGGGATTTAAGACTAGTAACACCGGGGAGCTGTTTTTT
17 TRBJ1-4 . TRBV4-3 . CASSQDRVGARNEKLFF TGCGCCAGCAGCCAAGACCGGGTAGGGGCCCGAAATGAAAAACTGTTTTTT
14 TRBJ1-2 . TRBV5-1 . CASNWEPTNYGYTF TGCGCCAGCAACTGGGAACCTACTAACTATGGCTACACCTTC
16 TRBJ2-2 . TRBV18 . CASSLFETANTGELFF TGTGCCAGCTCTCTCTTCGAGACAGCGAACACCGGGGAGCTGTTTTTT
14 TRBJ1-4 TRBD1 TRBV10-3 . CAISPGQGTEKLFF TGTGCCATCAGTCCGGGACAGGGGACTGAAAAACTGTTTTTT
13 TRBJ2-7 . TRBV6-1 . CASREGGLDEQYF TGTGCCAGCCGAGAGGGGGGGTTGGACGAGCAGTACTTC
14 TRBJ1-4 TRBD1 TRBV2 . CASGGQGGDEKLFF TGTGCCAGCGGGGGACAGGGTGGGGATGAAAAACTGTTTTTT
15 TRBJ1-1 . TRBV5-5 . CASSSPGRPNTEAFF TGTGCCAGCAGCTCCCCGGGACGGCCCAACACTGAAGCTTTCTTT
14 TRBJ2-4 . TRBV11-2 once CASSLRDITDIQYF TGTGCCAGCAGCTTGCGGGACATCACAGACATTCAGTACTTC
11 TRBJ2-7 TRBD2 TRBV20-1 once CSARLANEQYF TGCAGTGCCCGACTAGCGAACGAGCAGTACTTC
15 TRBJ2-2 . TRBV21-1 . CASPPGQGRTGELFF TGTGCCAGCCCTCCGGGACAGGGGAGAACCGGGGAGCTGTTTTTT
16 TRBJ2-2 . TRBV4-2 . CASSQGRGAGTGELFF TGTGCCAGCAGCCAAGGCCGGGGGGCGGGCACCGGGGAGCTGTTTTTT
19 TRBJ1-5 TRBD1 TRBV19 . CASSIEDRGPQGLSQPQHF TGTGCCAGTAGTATAGAGGACAGGGGACCTCAGGGGCTGTCTCAGCCCCAGCATTTT
14 TRBJ2-7 TRBD1 TRBV4-1 . CASSQTGADYEQYF TGCGCCAGCAGCCAGACAGGGGCAGACTACGAGCAGTACTTC
18 TRBJ2-3 TRBD2 TRBV9 . CASSYTGLAGGSTDTQYF TGTGCCAGCAGCTACACGGGACTAGCGGGAGGGTCCACAGATACGCAGTATTTT
15 TRBJ1-1 . TRBV7-8 . CASSLGPLGNTEAFF TGTGCCAGCAGCCTCGGCCCTCTGGGGAACACTGAAGCTTTCTTT
13 TRBJ1-1 . TRBV6-5 . CASTRQENTEAFF TGTGCCAGCACCCGACAGGAGAACACTGAAGCTTTCTTT
14 TRBJ1-4 . TRBV3-1/TRBV3-2 . CASSPEATNEKLFF TGTGCCAGCAGCCCAGAAGCAACTAATGAAAAACTGTTTTTT
18 TRBJ2-5 . TRBV5-1 . CASSSSAEVGARQETQYF TGCGCCAGCAGCTCATCGGCCGAGGTGGGAGCGCGACAAGAGACCCAGTACTTC
16 TRBJ2-1 TRBD2 TRBV18 . CASSTGLAGEKNEQFF TGTGCCAGCTCAACGGGACTAGCGGGAGAGAAAAATGAGCAGTTCTTC
18 TRBJ2-2 . TRBV3-1/TRBV3-2 . CASSQFPGTLANTGELFF TGTGCCAGCAGCCAATTCCCCGGGACGTTAGCGAACACCGGGGAGCTGTTTTTT
16 TRBJ2-7 TRBD2 TRBV9 . CASSAASGRGGQAQYF TGTGCCAGCAGCGCCGCTTCGGGACGGGGGGGCCAGGCGCAGTACTTC
14 TRBJ2-2 . TRBV29-1 . CSVGTASNTGELFF TGCAGCGTGGGGACGGCTTCCAACACCGGGGAGCTGTTTTTT
15 TRBJ1-3 . TRBV7-9 . CASSLAQGWGNTIYF TGTGCCAGCAGCTTAGCACAGGGCTGGGGAAACACCATATATTTT
13 TRBJ2-7 TRBD1 TRBV7-2 . CASSRTGGNEQYF TGTGCCAGCAGCAGAACAGGGGGCAACGAGCAGTACTTC
15 TRBJ1-5 TRBD1 TRBV7-9 . CASSLGDRDNQPQHF TGTGCCAGCAGCTTAGGTGACAGGGACAATCAGCCCCAGCATTTT